One sample yielded the 28 T cell receptor beta chains listed below, sequenced in a study of blood T cell repertoires in COVID-19. TCRdb's table, derived via immunoSEQ multiplex PCR, lists solely in-frame clones and lacks some. The data show under 250,000 clones, approximately 85% seen once. The sequenced sample consisted of peripheral blood. The receptors were sampled from a woman aged 70 to 79 with COVID-19, enrolled during active disease.

This clone turned up a few times. The chain uses TRBV6-2 or TRBV6-3 and TRBJ2-2; 9 nucleotides match TRBD1. V shed 5 bases and J 6 bases; nucleotides not matched to a gene: 7. The germline V gene encodes CDR1 MNHEY and CDR2 SVGEGT. This CDR3 is 15 amino acids long. DNA for the CDR3: TGTGCCAGCAGTCGAGCCGGGACAGGGCCCGGGGAGCTGTTTTTT. Protein sequence: CASSRAGTGPGELFF.

The chain carries TRBV19 and TRBJ1-2, with D perhaps matching TRBD1 (5 bases). Germline CDR1 reads LNHDA; CDR2 reads SQIVND (reference sequence). The V gene lost 3 bases and the J gene lost 3 bases, with 8 bases spanning the gap. The CDR3 length is 13 residues. The CDR3 DNA reads as TGTGCCAGTAGTATGCAGGGATACTATGGCTACACCTTC. Translating it yields CASSMQGYYGYTF.

The sample holds one count of this clone. The chain uses TRBV5-1 and TRBJ2-5; possible D gene TRBD2, 5 bases. Germline-derived CDR1 and CDR2 are SGHRS and YFSETQ. V lost 4 bases and J lost 1, with 20 bases in between. The CDR3 sequence is 17 residues long. The CDR3 loop reads CASSPTLLIAGQETQYF. CDR3 sequence (DNA): TGCGCCAGCAGCCCCACCCTTTTAATCGCGGGCCAAGAGACCCAGTACTTC.

V and J are TRBV11-2 and TRBJ1-2; TRBD1 is a possible D gene (6 bases). Trimming pared 5 bases from V and 4 bases from J, leaving 11 bases between. The CDR3 extends over 13 amino acids. Germline loops: CDR1 SGHAT, CDR2 FQNNGV. The CDR3 sequence: CASSDQTGYGYTF. The CDR3 DNA reads TGTGCCAGCAGCGACCAGACAGGCTATGGCTACACCTTC.

The chain links TRBV5-6 to TRBJ1-4; D might be TRBD1 (6 bases). The CDR3 contains 13 residues. Germline CDR1 SGHDT, CDR2 YYEEEE. The V and J ends lost 2 bases and 7 bases respectively, with 9 bases between them. DNA for the CDR3: TGTGCCAGCAGCTTAGGACAGAGTGAAAAACTGTTTTTT. This sequence encodes CASSLGQSEKLFF.

The chain joins TRBV19 to TRBJ1-2; the match to TRBD1 covers 7 bases. The length of the CDR3 is 14 residues. Germline lookup yields CDR1 LNHDA and CDR2 SQIVND (reference sequence). Losses at the gene ends were 5 bases for V and 3 bases for J; bases not matched to a gene: 6. CDR3 residues: CASSDRQGYYGYTF. In nucleotides, the CDR3 is TGTGCCAGTAGTGATCGACAGGGCTACTATGGCTACACCTTC.

The genes are TRBV7-3 and TRBJ2-1; 11 nucleotides line up with TRBD2. Trimming at V came to 2 bases and at J to 8 bases, leaving 5 bases not matched to a gene. The CDR3 contains 15 residues. CDR1 and CDR2 (germline): SGHTA, FQGTGA. The DNA of the CDR3 is TGTGCCAGCAGCTTAGTACTAGCGGGAGCTGATGAGCAGTTCTTC. Its protein is CASSLVLAGADEQFF.

The V and J genes are TRBV19 and TRBJ1-5; TRBD1 aligns across 7 bases. This CDR3 is 12 amino acids long. V lost 3 bases to trimming and J lost 15 bases; unmatched junction nucleotides: 8. The germline V gene encodes CDR1 LNHDA and CDR2 SQIVND (reference sequence). The CDR3, as DNA: TGTGCCAGTAGTATGGTAGGGGGCTCCGCGCATTTT. Protein product: CASSMVGGSAHF.

The V call is TRBV15, the J call TRBJ1-2, with 8 bases that match TRBD1. Losses at the gene ends were 0 bases for V and 5 bases for J; bases not matched to a gene: 8. CDR3 length: 16 residues. In germline, CDR1 is LNHNV, CDR2 YYDKDF (reference sequence). The CDR3 reads CATSRDGAGGRYGYTF. CDR3 sequence (DNA): TGTGCCACCAGCAGAGACGGGGCAGGGGGCAGATATGGCTACACCTTC.

In this sample, this clone turned up a few times. V and J are TRBV5-6 and TRBJ1-3; D perhaps matches TRBD1 (5 bases). Germline CDR1 and CDR2: SGHDT and YYEEEE. V dropped 0 bases and J dropped 7 bases, with 14 bases sitting between them. The CDR3 has 15 residues. The CDR3: CASSLAAAGGNTIYF. The CDR3 DNA reads TGTGCCAGCAGCTTGGCGGCTGCGGGGGGGAACACCATATATTTT.

The V gene is TRBV6-6, the J gene TRBJ1-1; D gene ambiguous. The CDR3 length is 14 residues. The germline V gene encodes CDR1 MNHNY and CDR2 SVGAGI (reference sequence). V was pared by 3 bases and J by 4 bases, with 12 bases between. The CDR3, as DNA: TGTGCCAGCAGTTATAACGCGCTTAGCACTGAAGCTTTCTTT. Encoded protein: CASSYNALSTEAFF.

The chain employs TRBV7-9 and TRBJ1-4; D call uncertain. V dropped 0 bases and J dropped 8 bases, with 13 bases sitting between them. This CDR3 has 15 residues. Germline values: CDR1 SEHNR, CDR2 FQNEAQ (reference sequence). The CDR3 reads CASSLASGFREKLFF. CDR3 bases: TGTGCCAGCAGCTTAGCGTCCGGGTTTCGCGAAAAACTGTTTTTT.

This sequence joins TRBV9 and TRBJ2-7; 13 nucleotides agree with TRBD2. The length of the CDR3 is 15 residues. Germline assignment: CDR1 SGDLS and CDR2 YYNGEE. V lost 4 bases, J lost 4 bases, and 5 bases stayed unmatched. CDR3 residues: CASSSGLAGSYEQYF. CDR3 coding DNA: TGTGCCAGCAGCTCGGGACTAGCGGGAAGTTACGAGCAGTACTTC.

The J gene is TRBJ1-5, the V gene TRBV12-5, with TRBD1 matching 8 bases. CDR1 LGHNT and CDR2 FRNRAP come from the germline V gene. The length of the CDR3 is 15 residues. The trim removed 6 bases at V and 4 bases at J, leaving 8 bases unmatched. The CDR3 region has the DNA TGTGCTAGTGGCATCGAGGGACAGGCTAATCAGCCCCAGCATTTT. This gives the protein CASGIEGQANQPQHF.

The V and J genes are TRBV18 and TRBJ2-3; 9 nucleotides match TRBD1. With 6 bases clipped from V and 4 bases from J, the junction kept 11 bases outside the gene matches. The CDR3 sequence is 16 residues long. The V gene's germline CDR1 is KGHSH and CDR2 LQKENI. The CDR3: CASSSLGTGRPDTQYF. DNA for the CDR3: TGTGCCAGCTCTTCACTCGGGACAGGGAGGCCAGATACGCAGTATTTT.

The rearrangement links TRBV20-1 to TRBJ1-5; 9 nucleotides match TRBD1. CDR1 and CDR2 from the germline V gene are DFQATT and SNEGSKA (reference sequence). V trimming: 3 bases; J trimming: 4 bases; junction bases outside the gene matches: 7. The CDR3 runs to 15 residues. The CDR3 region is CSASKGQGLNQPQHF. The CDR3 DNA sequence: TGCAGTGCTAGTAAAGGACAGGGGCTTAATCAGCCCCAGCATTTT.

A remark on this clone: Other DNA sequences of this sample code for an identical CDR3. The V gene is TRBV19, the J gene TRBJ2-3; 11 bases are shared with TRBD2. Germline V gene sequence: CDR1 LNHDA, CDR2 SQIVND (reference sequence). V lost 3 bases, J lost 0 bases, and 5 bases stayed unmatched. The length of the CDR3 is 17 residues. CDR3 loop: CASSIPGLAASTDTQYF. The CDR3 bases are TGTGCCAGTAGTATTCCGGGACTAGCGGCTAGCACAGATACGCAGTATTTT.

This rearrangement joins TRBV4-3 to TRBJ2-1; the D gene is possibly TRBD2 (5 bases). CDR3 length equals 17 residues. V was clipped by 0 bases and J by 2 bases, with 14 bases between them. Germline values: CDR1 LGHNA, CDR2 YSLEER. The CDR3 spells CASSQDTAEGAYNEQFF. The CDR3 DNA is TGCGCCAGCAGCCAAGATACCGCAGAGGGAGCCTACAATGAGCAGTTCTTC.

The J gene is TRBJ1-5, the V gene TRBV2; D remains unclear. V lost 0 bases and J lost 0, with 9 bases in between. This CDR3 is 16 amino acids long. The germline CDR1 and CDR2 sequences are SNHLY and FYNNEI. The DNA of the CDR3 is TGTGCCAGCAGTGAAGCGGACTCCCTTAGCAATCAGCCCCAGCATTTT. Protein product: CASSEADSLSNQPQHF.

The V call is TRBV7-3, the J call TRBJ1-2; D may be TRBD1 (6 bases). V lost 5 bases and J 5 bases, leaving 15 bases between the germline ends. This CDR3 has 14 residues. In germline, CDR1 is SGHTA, CDR2 FQGTGA. In DNA, the CDR3 is TGTGCCAGCAGCCAACAGGGCTGGGAGTATGGCTACACCTTC. Its protein product is CASSQQGWEYGYTF.

The chain employs TRBV27 and TRBJ2-2; TRBD1 might be the D (6 bases). Germline V gene data show CDR1 as MNHEY and CDR2 as SMNVEV (reference sequence). The CDR3 totals 18 residues. The germline V and J ends were trimmed by 3 bases and 5 bases, with 22 bases remaining between them. CDR3 DNA sequence: TGTGCCAGCAGTTTGCAGGGGCGCCGTTTTGTCCAAACCGGGGAGCTGTTTTTT. Its translation is CASSLQGRRFVQTGELFF.

The chain has TRBV18 and TRBJ2-7; 10 bases map to TRBD1. With V trimmed by 2 bases and J by 6 bases, 7 bases remained unmatched. This CDR3 region has 15 residues. Germline values: CDR1 KGHSH, CDR2 LQKENI. The chain's CDR3 is CASSPSPGQGVEQYF. The CDR3 DNA is TGTGCCAGCTCACCATCCCCCGGACAGGGGGTCGAGCAGTACTTC.

CDR3 DNA sequence: TGTGCCAGCAGCTGGGACAGGGGAGGCCTAGCGGGAGGCTACGAGCAGTACTTC. This encodes CASSWDRGGLAGGYEQYF. The chain carries TRBV7-2 and TRBJ2-7, with a weak D call TRBD2 (11 bases). The germline V gene encodes CDR1 SGHTA and CDR2 FQGNSA. Trimming removed 4 bases at V and 3 bases at J, with 25 bases between. The CDR3 is 18 amino acids.

The CDR3 DNA sequence: TGTGCCAGCAGCTACGACAGGGAGAACTATGGCTACACCTTC. Translated, it gives CASSYDRENYGYTF. This chain uses TRBV7-2 with TRBJ1-2; 7 bases match TRBD1. This CDR3 has 14 amino acids. Per germline, CDR1 SGHTA and CDR2 FQGNSA. J gave up 2 bases and V 4 bases, and 4 bases lay outside the gene matches.

J is TRBJ2-3 and V is TRBV9; D remains unclear. There are 15 residues in the CDR3. Trimming took off 0 bases at V and 0 bases at J, with 8 bases between the two ends. The germline CDR1 and CDR2 sequences are SGDLS and YYNGEE. CDR3 DNA sequence: TGTGCCAGCAGCGTAGTTACACACAGCACAGATACGCAGTATTTT. Translated, it gives CASSVVTHSTDTQYF.

Regarding this clone: One end of the junction fails to match germline, which may point to a read error. V gene TRBV6-1 combines with J gene TRBJ2-7, with 9 bases that match TRBD1. CDR1 and CDR2 (germline): MNHNS, SASEGT. CDR3 length: 13 amino acids. As DNA, the CDR3 is TGTGCCAGCAGCGAAGGACAGGGGTGGGAGCAGTACTTC. The encoded protein is CASSEGQGWEQYF.

The chain recombines TRBV19 with TRBJ2-1; 8 bases map to TRBD1. Germline values: CDR1 LNHDA, CDR2 SQIVND (reference sequence). The junction had 8 bases not matched to a gene; V was cut back by 7 bases and J by 3 bases. CDR3 length equals 15 residues. Here the CDR3 reads CASNRDRGIYNEQFF. CDR3 bases: TGTGCCAGTAACCGCGACAGGGGTATCTACAATGAGCAGTTCTTC.

The V gene is TRBV18, the J gene TRBJ1-1, with 7 positions matching TRBD1. Trimming at V came to 0 bases and at J to 2 bases, leaving 3 bases not matched to a gene. The CDR3 runs 15 residues. Germline V gives CDR1 KGHSH, CDR2 LQKENI. The CDR3 loop reads CASSPPGQKNTEAFF. CDR3 nucleotides: TGTGCCAGCTCACCACCGGGACAGAAAAACACTGAAGCTTTCTTT.